The subject of this entry is one T cell receptor (beta chain). This entry belongs to a study of blood T cells in healthy people across ages. A J-beta primer mix and a sample-barcoded 5' primer were used in a second PCR of roughly 6 to 11 cycles. TCRdb reanalysed the 5' RACE reads using MiXCR and keeps one entry per CDR3 protein. Among about 780,000 distinct CDR3 sequences, approximately 65% were seen once, and the ten largest hold 28%. The CDR3 sequence is 16 residues long. Germline CDR1 is DFQATT and CDR2 is SNEGSKA (reference sequence). Trimming shortened V by 0 bases and J by 0 bases, and 15 bases separated the two germline ends.

The chain couples TRBV20-1 to TRBJ2-7, with a possible D match to TRBD2 (7 bases). Sequenced: blood. The sequence came from a young man in good health. Written as DNA, the CDR3 is TGCAGTGCTAGAGAAGGCGCGGGGGCCAACTCCTACGAGCAGTACTTC. As protein: CSAREGAGANSYEQYF.